Each of the 14 T cell receptor beta chains below was sequenced from the same sample in a study of blood T cell repertoires in COVID-19. TCRdb keeps only in-frame clones here, not all; method: immunoSEQ multiplex PCR. This table has around 200,000 clones, around 78% appearing once. Input material: peripheral blood. The receptor set was obtained from a woman aged 80 or older with active or convalescent COVID-19.

The chain combines TRBV9 with TRBJ2-3, with TRBD2 matching 7 bases. This CDR3 region has 18 residues. The trim removed 2 bases at V and 0 bases at J, leaving 12 bases unmatched. Germline CDR1 is SGDLS and CDR2 is YYNGEE. CDR3 protein: CASSVGLEIILSTDTQYF. As DNA, the CDR3 is TGTGCCAGCAGCGTCGGACTAGAAATTATCCTTAGCACAGATACGCAGTATTTT.

Written as DNA, the CDR3 is TGCGCCAGCAGCCCGTCTACACAGGGGACCTATGGCTACACCTTC. Translation: CASSPSTQGTYGYTF. The chain employs TRBV5-1 and TRBJ1-2; 7 positions match TRBD1. There are 15 residues in the CDR3. Per the germline V gene, CDR1 is SGHRS and CDR2 is YFSETQ. The V gene end was trimmed by 4 bases and the J gene end by 4 bases; junction bases not matched to a gene: 10.

V gene TRBV10-3 combines with J gene TRBJ2-4; tentative D call: TRBD2 (6 bases). The CDR3 totals 16 residues. The V gene's germline CDR1 is ENHRY and CDR2 SYGVKD. V dropped 2 bases and J dropped 7 bases, with 18 bases sitting between them. CDR3 DNA sequence: TGTGCCATCAGTGAGACGGGAGTCGAATGGGGGAACATTCAGTACTTC. Translated: CAISETGVEWGNIQYF.

This chain joins TRBV2 and TRBJ2-2; no clear D. CDR1 and CDR2 (germline): SNHLY, FYNNEI. Trimming took off 6 bases at V and 5 bases at J, with 10 bases between the two ends. The length of the CDR3 is 13 residues. Written as DNA, the CDR3 is TGTGCCAGCAGAGTCCAGGCAACCGGGGAGCTGTTTTTT. Protein product: CASRVQATGELFF.

The rearrangement joins TRBV3-1 (or the pseudogene TRBV3-2) to TRBJ2-4, with 7 bases aligning to TRBD2. J lost 0 bases, V lost 4 bases, and 6 bases had no gene match. CDR3 length equals 16 residues. CDR1 is LGHDT and CDR2 is YNNKEL in the germline V gene (reference sequence). The CDR3 region is CASSRGEGLAKNIQYF. The CDR3 DNA reads as TGTGCCAGCAGCCGGGGGGAGGGATTAGCCAAAAACATTCAGTACTTC.

The chain links TRBV27 to TRBJ1-1; 7 nucleotides agree with TRBD1. This CDR3 spans 14 amino acids. V dropped 4 bases and J dropped 0; count of bases not matched to a gene: 2. The germline V gene has CDR1 MNHEY and CDR2 SMNVEV (reference sequence). The CDR3 coding sequence is TGTGCCAGCAGTTATGGACAGGTGAACACTGAAGCTTTCTTT. Protein sequence: CASSYGQVNTEAFF.

Turning to this clone: Different DNA sequences within this sample yield the same CDR3. The V and J genes are TRBV28 and TRBJ2-3; 8 bases fit TRBD1. V gave up 6 bases and J gave up 1 base; unmatched junction bases: 6. Germline CDR1 and CDR2: MDHEN and SYDVKM. The CDR3 runs 15 residues. CDR3 coding DNA: TGTGCCAGCAGCCTAGGGACAGGCGGCACAGATACGCAGTATTTT. It translates to CASSLGTGGTDTQYF. Together with reference TRBV28 and TRBJ2-3, the CDR3 gives the full variable domain: DVKVTQSSRYLVKRTGEKVFLECVQDMDHENMFWYRQDPGLGLRLIYFSYDVKMKEKGDIPEGYSVSREKKERFSLILESASTNQTSMYLCASSLGTGGTDTQYFGPGTRLTVL.

The chain links TRBV5-1 to TRBJ2-1, with 10 nucleotides matching TRBD2. Germline CDR1 reads SGHRS; CDR2 reads YFSETQ. The trim removed 2 bases at V and 10 bases at J, leaving 6 bases unmatched. The CDR3 has 14 residues. The CDR3 loop reads CASSLELAGTEQFF. The CDR3 region has the DNA TGCGCCAGCAGCTTAGAACTAGCGGGGACCGAGCAGTTCTTC.

This chain uses TRBV9 with TRBJ2-3; no reliable D call. This CDR3 is 16 amino acids long. Trimming removed 4 bases at V and 2 bases at J, with 17 bases between. Germline V gene data show CDR1 as SGDLS and CDR2 as YYNGEE. The CDR3 loop is CASSPSHRRDTDTQYF. The CDR3 DNA reads TGTGCCAGCAGCCCGAGCCATAGGAGAGACACAGATACGCAGTATTTT. Looking up the rest from reference TRBV9 and TRBJ2-3 gives the full variable domain: DSGVTQTPKHLITATGQRVTLRCSPRSGDLSVYWYQQSLDQGLQFLIQYYNGEERAKGNILERFSAQQFPDLHSELNLSSLELGDSALYFCASSPSHRRDTDTQYFGPGTRLTVL.

This clone turned up a few times. The rearrangement joins TRBV6-6 to TRBJ1-1, with no clear D. The CDR3 length is 14 residues. V was trimmed by 3 bases and J by 2 bases, leaving 10 bases between them. CDR1 is MNHNY and CDR2 is SVGAGI in the germline V gene (reference sequence). In DNA form, the CDR3 reads TGTGCCAGCAGTTATAGCGGACTTAACACTGAAGCTTTCTTT. It is translated as CASSYSGLNTEAFF.

The J gene is TRBJ1-1, the V gene TRBV6-4; 11 bases map to TRBD1. CDR1 is MRHNA and CDR2 is SNTAGT in the germline V gene. This CDR3 has 14 amino acids. The trim removed 5 bases at V and 3 bases at J, leaving 2 bases unmatched. The CDR3 sequence: CASSLGQGDTEAFF. In DNA, the CDR3 is TGTGCCAGCAGTTTGGGACAGGGGGACACTGAAGCTTTCTTT.

The chain links TRBV6-5 to TRBJ1-4, with 9 positions matching TRBD1. CDR1 and CDR2 from the germline V gene are MNHEY and SVGAGI. The CDR3 spans 13 residues. The J segment lost 7 bases and the V segment lost 6 bases, leaving 3 bases of the junction unmatched. CDR3 sequence (DNA): TGTGCCAGCAGCGACAGGGGGAGTGAAAAACTGTTTTTT. The encoded protein is CASSDRGSEKLFF.

This clone was picked up a small number of times. The V gene is TRBV10-1, the J gene TRBJ2-1; tentative D call: TRBD1 (5 bases). Trimming removed 4 bases from V and 6 bases from J, with 13 bases in between. Germline V gene lookup returns CDR1 WNHNN and CDR2 SYGVQD (reference sequence). The CDR3 has 14 amino acids. CDR3 nucleotides: TGCGCCAGCAGTGGAATCCAGGGTCCCAATGAGCAGTTCTTC. Amino acid sequence: CASSGIQGPNEQFF.

V and J are TRBV5-6 and TRBJ1-4; 8 nucleotides align to TRBD1. This CDR3 spans 15 amino acids. The V and J ends lost 3 bases and 10 bases, in that order; junction bases with no gene match: 11. CDR1 and CDR2 from the germline V gene are SGHDT and YYEEEE. This CDR3 is CASSSRTGKFGKLFF. CDR3 in DNA: TGTGCCAGCAGCTCGCGGACAGGGAAATTCGGAAAACTGTTTTTT.